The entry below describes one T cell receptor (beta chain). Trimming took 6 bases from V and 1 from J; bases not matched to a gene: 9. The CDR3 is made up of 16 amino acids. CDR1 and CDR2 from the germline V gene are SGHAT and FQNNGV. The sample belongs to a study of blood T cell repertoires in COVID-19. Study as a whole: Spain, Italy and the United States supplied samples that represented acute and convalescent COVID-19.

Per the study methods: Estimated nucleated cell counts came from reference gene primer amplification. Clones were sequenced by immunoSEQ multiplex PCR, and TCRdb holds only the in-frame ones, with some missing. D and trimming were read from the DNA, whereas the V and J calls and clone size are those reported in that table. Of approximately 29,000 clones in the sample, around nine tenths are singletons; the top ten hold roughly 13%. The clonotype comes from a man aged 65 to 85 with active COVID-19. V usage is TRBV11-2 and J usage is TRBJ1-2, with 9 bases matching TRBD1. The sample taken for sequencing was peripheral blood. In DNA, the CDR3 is TGTGCCAGCAGTTCTATACCGGGACAGGGTAACTATGGCTACACCTTC. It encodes CASSSIPGQGNYGYTF.